This is a list of T cell receptor beta chains from one sample in a study of cytomegalovirus exposure and HLA in healthy donors. Profiling relied on immunoSEQ multiplex PCR, and the TCRdb table lists in-frame clones only, not all of them. Of about 120,000 clones listed, roughly four fifths are singletons. The sequenced sample consisted of PBMCs. The receptors were sampled from a man aged 35 to 55 in good health and CMV-seronegative. CDR3s include the opening cysteine and the closing phenylalanine or tryptophan. D genes are given only for firm matches. The listing skips clone size in some rows; elsewhere it reads once, few, many or a size class.

cdr3_aa,cdr3_nt,d_call,cdr3_length,v_call,clone_size,j_call
CASSPTPLAGGGVETQYF,TGTGCCAGCAGCCCGACTCCCCTAGCGGGGGGGGGTGTAGAGACCCAGTACTTC,TRBD2,18,TRBV7-8,-,TRBJ2-5
CASRRQGNQPQHF,TGTGCCAGCAGAAGACAGGGCAATCAGCCCCAGCATTTT,-,13,TRBV6-6,-,TRBJ1-5
CSVARQGANSQYF,TGCAGCGTGGCTAGACAGGGGGCGAACAGTCAGTACTTC,TRBD1,13,TRBV29-1,-,TRBJ2-4
CASRRQGARAEAFF,TGTGCCAGCAGGAGACAGGGGGCGAGAGCTGAAGCTTTCTTT,TRBD1,14,TRBV6-5,-,TRBJ1-1
CASSIVGTLREETQYF,TGTGCCAGTAGTATTGTTGGGACACTAAGAGAAGAGACCCAGTACTTC,-,16,TRBV19,-,TRBJ2-5
CASSQTGGAVQYF,TGTGCCAGCAGTCAAACAGGGGGCGCAGTGCAGTACTTC,TRBD1,13,TRBV6-5,-,TRBJ2-7
CASSLSMGQGEKLFF,TGTGCCAGCAGCTTATCCATGGGACAAGGTGAAAAACTGTTTTTT,-,15,TRBV7-6,-,TRBJ1-4
CASSLTTAGFLEQYF,TGTGCCAGCAGCTTAACCACGGCAGGATTTCTCGAGCAGTACTTC,-,15,TRBV7-6,-,TRBJ2-7
CASSLYSTEQYF,TGTGCCAGCAGCTTATACAGTACAGAGCAGTACTTC,-,12,TRBV7-2,-,TRBJ2-7
CASSTGGGQHGYTF,TGTGCCAGCAGCACAGGGGGCGGTCAACATGGCTACACCTTC,TRBD1,14,TRBV6-6,-,TRBJ1-2
CASSPAGVNEQFF,TGTGCCAGCTCCCCAGCGGGAGTAAATGAGCAGTTCTTC,TRBD2,13,TRBV6-5,-,TRBJ2-1
CASSLPLAAQYF,TGTGCCAGCAGCTTACCGTTAGCCGCGCAGTATTTT,-,12,TRBV7-9,-,TRBJ2-3
CAAGQFNTEAFF,TGTGCCGCTGGACAGTTCAACACTGAAGCTTTCTTT,-,12,TRBV10-3,-,TRBJ1-1
CASSPNSYEQYF,TGTGCCAGCTCACCCAACAGCTACGAGCAGTACTTC,-,12,TRBV18,-,TRBJ2-7
CASSNRGPNYGYTF,TGTGCCAGCAGCAACAGGGGGCCTAACTATGGCTACACCTTC,TRBD1,14,TRBV5-6,-,TRBJ1-2
CASSLRGGRNTGELFF,TGTGCCAGCAGTTTAAGGGGGGGAAGGAACACCGGGGAGCTGTTTTTT,-,16,TRBV28,-,TRBJ2-2
CASSPNSRRALDYGYTF,TGTGCCAGCAGCCCTAATTCTCGGCGGGCGCTTGACTATGGCTACACCTTC,-,17,TRBV27,-,TRBJ1-2
CASSLLLAPSTDTQYF,TGTGCCAGCAGCTTGTTACTAGCGCCTAGCACAGATACGCAGTATTTT,TRBD2,16,TRBV7-2,-,TRBJ2-3
CASSIQGFGQPQHF,TGTGCCAGTAGTATTCAGGGGTTCGGTCAGCCCCAGCATTTT,-,14,TRBV19,-,TRBJ1-5
CASTPGGTQTYNEQFF,TGTGCCAGCACCCCCGGGGGGACCCAAACCTACAATGAGCAGTTCTTC,TRBD2,16,TRBV14,-,TRBJ2-1
CASSTGFVLSEQYF,TGTGCCAGCAGCACAGGGTTCGTCTTATCCGAGCAGTACTTC,-,14,TRBV27,-,TRBJ2-7
CASSEGRMNTEAFF,TGTGCCAGCAGTGAAGGGAGAATGAACACTGAAGCTTTCTTT,-,14,TRBV25-1,-,TRBJ1-1
CASSWRGGAQETQYF,TGTGCCAGCAGCTGGAGGGGCGGGGCCCAAGAGACCCAGTACTTC,-,15,TRBV5-5,-,TRBJ2-5
CASSVGAEPYEQYF,TGTGCCAGCAGCGTAGGTGCAGAACCCTACGAGCAGTACTTC,-,14,TRBV9,-,TRBJ2-7
CASSSQPGGNQPQHF,TGTGCCAGCAGTTCACAGCCGGGAGGCAATCAGCCCCAGCATTTT,-,15,TRBV7-2,few,TRBJ1-5
CASGTGAEQYF,TGTGCCAGCGGGACAGGGGCCGAGCAGTACTTC,TRBD1,11,TRBV7-9,-,TRBJ2-7
CASSLAEGGETQYF,TGCGCCAGCAGCTTGGCCGAGGGAGGGGAGACCCAGTACTTC,TRBD2,14,TRBV5-1,-,TRBJ2-5
CASSPPTSGRNGANVLTF,TGTGCCAGCTCACCACCCACTAGCGGGAGGAATGGGGCCAACGTCCTGACTTTC,TRBD2,18,TRBV18,-,TRBJ2-6
CATRDTALNEKLFF,TGTGCCACAAGGGACACAGCACTTAATGAAAAACTGTTTTTT,-,14,TRBV10-3,-,TRBJ1-4
CASSTTDSRNQPQHF,TGTGCCAGCAGTACGACGGACAGTCGAAATCAGCCCCAGCATTTT,-,15,TRBV6-9,once,TRBJ1-5
CASSLDRTGGPTGELFF,TGCGCCAGCAGCTTGGATAGGACAGGGGGCCCCACCGGGGAGCTGTTTTTT,TRBD1,17,TRBV5-1,-,TRBJ2-2
CASSLESQGLTEAFF,TGTGCCAGCAGCCTAGAATCACAGGGGTTAACTGAAGCTTTCTTT,TRBD1,15,TRBV4-2,-,TRBJ1-1
CASSLYQGDGYGYTF,TGTGCCAGCAGCTTATATCAGGGGGACGGCTATGGCTACACCTTC,TRBD1,15,TRBV7-9,-,TRBJ1-2